One and the same sample provided the 5 T cell receptor beta chains below, sequenced in a study of beta chain features in type 1 diabetes. The whole isolated RNA underwent reverse transcription, so sequencing captured expressed TCRB transcripts. TCRdb's copy holds only in-frame clones and misses some; the assay was immunoSEQ multiplex PCR. The sample records 900,000 or so clones, roughly 15% being singletons. Sequencing was performed on naive CD4+ T cells from blood. These receptors were collected from a woman younger than 30 in good health.

The gene calls are TRBV19 and TRBJ2-7; D possibly corresponds to TRBD2 (6 bases). Germline CDR1 and CDR2: LNHDA and SQIVND (reference sequence). The CDR3 contains 15 residues. Trimming left V 4 bases short and J 5 bases short, with 18 bases between. The CDR3 protein is CASSKIGGVVDEQYF. CDR3 sequence (DNA): TGTGCCAGTAGTAAAATCGGCGGGGTGGTCGACGAGCAGTACTTC.

The V and J genes are TRBV7-8 and TRBJ2-4; 8 nucleotides match TRBD2. The trim removed 2 bases at V and 4 bases at J, leaving 7 bases unmatched. The germline V gene has CDR1 SGHVS and CDR2 FQNEAQ. The CDR3 is made up of 16 amino acids. The CDR3 DNA reads as TGTGCCAGCAGCTTATGGGCAGGCGGGGGGAAAAACATTCAGTACTTC. This encodes CASSLWAGGGKNIQYF.

The chain combines TRBV5-6 with TRBJ2-1; TRBD2 matches 12 bases. The CDR3 spans 15 residues. From germline, CDR1 is SGHDT and CDR2 YYEEEE. V lost 1 base and J lost 7; bases outside the gene matches: 3. CDR3 coding DNA: TGTGCCAGCAGCTTGTTAACTAGCGGGAGGAATGAGCAGTTCTTC. Its protein product is CASSLLTSGRNEQFF.

This clone was seen more than once but under ten times. The chain carries TRBV9 and TRBJ1-2; a weak D match, TRBD1 (5 bases). Germline assignment: CDR1 SGDLS and CDR2 YYNGEE. CDR3 length equals 14 residues. V lost 4 bases, J lost 5 bases, and 15 bases lay in between. Here the CDR3 reads CASSRTDGGYGYTF. Written as DNA, the CDR3 is TGTGCCAGCAGCCGAACGGATGGGGGGTATGGCTACACCTTC.

V gene TRBV7-9 combines with J gene TRBJ2-5; maybe TRBD2 (5 bases). CDR1 is SEHNR and CDR2 is FQNEAQ in the germline V gene (reference sequence). V shed 1 base and J shed 5 bases, with 20 bases lying between them. The CDR3 has 17 amino acids. CDR3 protein: CASSLGRRIGSEETQYF. The CDR3 DNA sequence: TGTGCCAGCAGCTTAGGGCGACGAATAGGTAGCGAGGAGACCCAGTACTTC.